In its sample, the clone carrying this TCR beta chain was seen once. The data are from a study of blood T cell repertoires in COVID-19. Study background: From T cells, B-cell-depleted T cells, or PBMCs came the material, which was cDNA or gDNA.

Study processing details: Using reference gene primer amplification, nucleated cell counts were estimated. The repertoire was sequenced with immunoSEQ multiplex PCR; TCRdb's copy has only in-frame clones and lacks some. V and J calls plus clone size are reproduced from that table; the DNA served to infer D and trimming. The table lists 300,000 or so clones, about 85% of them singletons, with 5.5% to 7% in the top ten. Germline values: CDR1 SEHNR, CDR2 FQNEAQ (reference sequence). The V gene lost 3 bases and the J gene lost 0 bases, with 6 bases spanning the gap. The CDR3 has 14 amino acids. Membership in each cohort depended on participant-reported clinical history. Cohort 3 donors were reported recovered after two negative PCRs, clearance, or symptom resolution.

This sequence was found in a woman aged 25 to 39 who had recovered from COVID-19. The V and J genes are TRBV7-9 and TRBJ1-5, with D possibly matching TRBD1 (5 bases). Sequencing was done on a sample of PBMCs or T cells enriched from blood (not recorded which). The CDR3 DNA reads TGTGCCAGCAGCTTGGACATTAGCAATCAGCCCCAGCATTTT. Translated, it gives CASSLDISNQPQHF.